What follows is one T cell receptor beta chain and its context. Its antigen is currently unknown. The data were taken from a study of OX40 agonist ivuxolimab in advanced cancers. As for the study in general: Prior anti-PD-1, anti-PD-L1 or anti-CTLA-4 therapy was allowed; 40% had some. Broader study findings: Relative to CD4+, CD8+ T cells held more expanded clones on average.

Autoimmune disease history or systemic immunosuppression barred patients. Baseline, cycle 4 day 1, and cycle 7 day 1 were the blood sampling points. This CDR3 contains 15 residues. The V gene's germline CDR1 is SGHVS and CDR2 FNYEAQ. V was pared by 2 bases and J by 7 bases, with 3 bases of the junction left unmatched. The method was immunoSEQ multiplex PCR; TCRdb's version includes in-frame clones alone and lacks a portion of them. The table shows more than 80,000 clones, with roughly 92% occurring only once. The source is an adult with an advanced solid tumor such as melanoma, head and neck, liver or kidney cancer. The rearrangement uses TRBV7-6 and TRBJ2-1; 12 positions agree with TRBD2. The sequenced sample was CD4+ or CD8+ T cells sorted from blood, obtained in a trial of the OX40 agonist ivuxolimab. The CDR3 loop is CASSLPSGGGNEQFF. In DNA form, the CDR3 reads TGTGCCAGCAGCTTACCTAGCGGGGGGGGGAATGAGCAGTTCTTC.